This T cell receptor (beta chain) is from a study of blood T cells in healthy people across ages. Study-wide findings and caveats: Per-million-T-cell TCR beta diversity fell roughly linearly with age.

A second about 7 to 11 cycle PCR used barcoded and J-beta primers. A single record per CDR3 protein comes from TCRdb applying MiXCR to the 5' RACE reads. Here the sample spans 1.5 million to 2 million distinct CDR3 sequences, about 28% being singletons. Turning to this clonotype: Its antigen is currently unknown.

The CDR3 is 16 amino acids. Deletions cut 4 bases from V and 2 bases from J, with 18 bases between. Germline values: CDR1 SGDLS, CDR2 YYNGEE. The chain has TRBV9 and TRBJ1-2; TRBD1 might be the D (5 bases). The source material was blood. The receptor was isolated from a young woman in good health. This CDR3 reads CASSPRAGRSNYGYTF. CDR3 DNA: TGTGCCAGCAGCCCCAGGGCAGGGCGGTCGAACTATGGCTACACCTTC.